The 22 T cell receptor beta chains in this list originate from one sample, sequenced in a study of beta chain features in type 1 diabetes. These receptors are not linked to any known antigen. Study conclusions and caveats: All four CD4+ subsets from Type 1 diabetes patients carried moderately but significantly shorter TCRB CDR3s.

What was sequenced were expressed TCRB transcripts, since all of the isolated RNA had been reverse transcribed. TCRdb's copy holds only in-frame clones and misses some; the assay was immunoSEQ multiplex PCR. The sample lists some 350,000 clones, around a tenth seen once, with about 0.64% in the top ten. The specimen sequenced was central memory CD4+ T cells from blood. The receptors shown here come from a man between 25 and 39 years old with type 1 diabetes.

The chain joins TRBV9 to TRBJ2-1; 7 bases line up with TRBD1. Per the germline V gene, CDR1 is SGDLS and CDR2 is YYNGEE. This CDR3 is built from 18 residues. V dropped 4 bases and J dropped 1; count of bases not matched to a gene: 14. CDR3 region: CASSPRQRTGVSYNEQFF. DNA of the CDR3: TGTGCCAGCAGCCCTCGACAAAGGACAGGTGTATCCTACAATGAGCAGTTCTTC.

V is TRBV5-6 and J is TRBJ2-5; TRBD2 matches at 10 bases. CDR1 and CDR2 (germline): SGHDT, YYEEEE. This CDR3 comprises 18 residues. V dropped 0 bases and J dropped 3; count of bases not matched to a gene: 11. The CDR3 protein is CASSLVTSGMLGKETQYF. The DNA for the CDR3 is TGTGCCAGCAGCTTGGTAACTAGCGGGATGTTAGGGAAAGAGACCCAGTACTTC.

With regard to this clone: The junction departs from germline at one end; a sequencing error may be responsible. The chain has TRBV10-3 and TRBJ2-3; the match to TRBD2 covers 13 bases. Germline values: CDR1 ENHRY, CDR2 SYGVKD. CDR3 length equals 14 residues. The DNA for the CDR3 is TGTGCCAGCAGTTACGGGACTAGCGGGAACCCGCAGTATTTT. This codes for CASSYGTSGNPQYF.

This clone was counted between two and nine times. The chain uses TRBV6-5 and TRBJ2-7, with D unresolved. Germline CDR1 and CDR2: MNHEY and SVGAGI. The CDR3 runs to 14 residues. Trimming took 0 bases from V and 4 from J, leaving 10 bases between them. DNA of the CDR3: TGTGCCAGCAGTTACTCGGGCTATAGTTACGAGCAGTACTTC. Amino acid sequence: CASSYSGYSYEQYF.

The rearrangement uses TRBV5-1 and TRBJ2-1; D is undetermined. Germline V gene sequence: CDR1 SGHRS, CDR2 YFSETQ. The V end was cut by 4 bases, the J end by 3 bases, with 20 bases between. CDR3 size: 17 residues. The CDR3: CASSPSVRPGGYNEQFF. CDR3 in DNA: TGCGCCAGCAGCCCCTCCGTGAGACCAGGCGGCTACAATGAGCAGTTCTTC. The whole variable domain, remainder taken from reference TRBV5-1 and TRBJ2-1, is KAGVTQTPRYLIKTRGQQVTLSCSPISGHRSVSWYQQTPGQGLQFLFEYFSETQRNKGNFPGRFSGRQFSNSRSEMNVSTLELGDSALYLCASSPSVRPGGYNEQFFGPGTRLTVL.

The chain employs TRBV5-4 and TRBJ2-5; 9 bases line up with TRBD2. Germline V gene lookup returns CDR1 SGHNT and CDR2 YYREEE (reference sequence). The junction had 15 bases not matched to a gene; V was cut back by 1 base and J by 5 bases. CDR3 size: 18 residues. Here the CDR3 DNA reads TGTGCCAGCAGCTTGAGATTAGCGGGAGCGGGAACACACGAGACCCAGTACTTC. Amino acids: CASSLRLAGAGTHETQYF.

This clone was observed a few times. The rearrangement uses TRBV7-2 and TRBJ2-1; the D gene is possibly TRBD1 (8 bases). Germline V lookup: CDR1 SGHTA, CDR2 FQGNSA. The V end was cut by 7 bases, the J end by 5 bases, with 15 bases between. This CDR3 contains 14 residues. The CDR3 reads CASNGQGGHNEQFF. CDR3 nucleotide sequence: TGTGCCAGCAACGGACAGGGAGGGCACAATGAGCAGTTCTTC.

This clone was recorded at least ten times. The chain employs TRBV28 and TRBJ1-2; D gene ambiguous. CDR1 and CDR2 from the germline V gene are MDHEN and SYDVKM. With 7 bases removed from V and 6 bases from J, the gap between germline ends came to 6 bases. CDR3 length equals 10 residues. CDR3 nucleotides: TGTGCCAGCATGAGTGATGGCTACACCTTC. It specifies CASMSDGYTF.

This clone came up many times. Different DNA sequences within this sample yield the same CDR3. The rearrangement joins TRBV28 to TRBJ1-4; no clear D. V dropped 5 bases and J dropped 7 bases, with 8 bases sitting between them. Germline assignment: CDR1 MDHEN and CDR2 SYDVKM. The CDR3 covers 12 residues. CDR3 in DNA: TGTGCCAGCAGTCTCCAGAGTGAAAAACTGTTTTTT. Translating it yields CASSLQSEKLFF.

V gene TRBV28 combines with J gene TRBJ1-4; a possible D gene is TRBD1 (5 bases). From germline, CDR1 is MDHEN and CDR2 SYDVKM. This CDR3 comprises 15 residues. V lost 10 bases and J 8 bases, leaving 23 bases between the germline ends. This CDR3 reads CATVNPQGLREKLFF. DNA for the CDR3: TGTGCCACCGTCAACCCCCAGGGTCTAAGAGAAAAACTGTTTTTT.

The chain couples TRBV20-1 to TRBJ2-5, with D hard to call. Near its end, the DNA agrees better with TRBJ2-7, so the J call may be wrong. The CDR3 length is 11 residues. Germline V gene sequence: CDR1 DFQATT, CDR2 SNEGSKA (reference sequence). The CDR3 region has the DNA TGCAGTGCTAGAGGCCGGGACGAGCAGTACTTC. It yields the protein CSARGRDEQYF.

CDR3 residues: CASGLTAGTSGHNEQFF. The CDR3 DNA follows: TGTGCTAGTGGTTTGACTGCCGGGACTAGCGGCCACAATGAGCAGTTCTTC. The chain joins TRBV12-5 to TRBJ2-1, with 11 bases that match TRBD2. The CDR3 loop spans 17 amino acids. Trimming at V came to 2 bases and at J to 5 bases, leaving 8 bases not matched to a gene. CDR1 is LGHNT and CDR2 is FRNRAP in the germline V gene.

This clone was seen more than once but under ten times. The CDR3: CSAHLGYGYTF. CDR3 DNA sequence: TGCAGCGCCCATTTAGGGTATGGCTACACCTTC. The chain links TRBV29-1 to TRBJ1-2, with unresolved D. Germline loops: CDR1 SQVTM, CDR2 ANQGSEA. The CDR3 is 11 amino acids. V gave up 7 bases and J gave up 5 bases, with 11 bases separating them.

This clone was observed a few times. The sample contains more than one DNA sequence encoding this CDR3. The chain couples TRBV18 to TRBJ2-7, with 8 nucleotides matching TRBD2. Germline V lookup: CDR1 KGHSH, CDR2 LQKENI. V lost 3 bases, J lost 1 base, and 2 bases stayed unmatched. The CDR3 has 14 residues. The chain's CDR3 is CASSPSGSSYEQYF. CDR3 nucleotides: TGTGCCAGCTCACCCAGCGGGAGTTCCTACGAGCAGTACTTC. The full variable domain, completed using reference TRBV18 and TRBJ2-7, is NAGVMQNPRHLVRRRGQEARLRCSPMKGHSHVYWYRQLPEEGLKFMVYLQKENIIDESGMPKERFSAEFPKEGPSILRIQQVVRGDSAAYFCASSPSGSSYEQYFGPGTRLTVT.

The table lists this clone with many counts. The V gene is TRBV19, the J gene TRBJ2-1; the match to TRBD2 covers 9 bases. Trimming at V came to 5 bases and at J to 7 bases, leaving 9 bases not matched to a gene. Per germline, CDR1 LNHDA and CDR2 SQIVND (reference sequence). The length of the CDR3 is 15 residues. CDR3: CASSVLAGLGNEQFF. In DNA, the CDR3 is TGTGCCAGTAGTGTACTAGCGGGCCTGGGAAATGAGCAGTTCTTC.

At least ten counts were recorded for this clone. The rearrangement links TRBV9 to TRBJ1-5; no firm D call. This CDR3 has 13 residues. V lost 4 bases to trimming and J lost 5 bases, with 10 bases between them. Germline V gene lookup returns CDR1 SGDLS and CDR2 YYNGEE. CDR3 bases: TGTGCCAGCAGCCCCCGGCCTGATCAGCCCCAGCATTTT. Amino acid sequence: CASSPRPDQPQHF. Combining the CDR3 with reference TRBV9 and TRBJ1-5 gives the whole variable domain DSGVTQTPKHLITATGQRVTLRCSPRSGDLSVYWYQQSLDQGLQFLIQYYNGEERAKGNILERFSAQQFPDLHSELNLSSLELGDSALYFCASSPRPDQPQHFGDGTRLSIL.

This clone has ten or more counts. The chain couples TRBV2 to TRBJ2-1; possibly TRBD2 for D (6 bases). This CDR3 is 18 amino acids long. The germline gives CDR1 SNHLY, CDR2 FYNNEI. CDR3 amino acids: CAYSRGGPGGGSYNEQFF. The CDR3 coding sequence is TGTGCTTACTCCCGGGGAGGACCCGGTGGGGGCTCCTACAATGAGCAGTTCTTC.

This clone was detected a few times. This sequence may be a read error, since a much larger clone differs from it by one base. The chain combines TRBV27 with TRBJ2-5, with D possibly called TRBD1 or TRBD2 (7 bases each). The CDR3 covers 18 residues. Between the trimmed V and J ends, which lost 6 bases and 1 base, there was a span of 24 bases. The germline V gene encodes CDR1 MNHEY and CDR2 SMNVEV (reference sequence). CDR3 amino acids: CASSQLQGGAPGQETQYF. As DNA, the CDR3 is TGTGCCAGCAGCCAGCTCCAGGGGGGGGCCCCGGGCCAAGAGACCCAGTACTTC.

Only a few counts were recorded for this clone. V is TRBV6-5 and J is TRBJ2-7; either TRBD1 or TRBD2 may supply D (5 bases each). With 6 bases removed from V and 3 bases from J, the gap between germline ends came to 18 bases. Germline lookup yields CDR1 MNHEY and CDR2 SVGAGI. CDR3 size: 15 residues. CDR3 in amino acids: CASSDSGRTRYEQYF. The CDR3 nucleotides are TGTGCCAGCAGCGATTCGGGGCGGACTCGCTACGAGCAGTACTTC.

There are a few counts of this clone. The rearrangement links TRBV11-2 to TRBJ2-1, with 7 bases aligning to TRBD2. CDR1 SGHAT and CDR2 FQNNGV come from the germline V gene. There are 13 residues in the CDR3. Losses at the gene ends were 4 bases for V and 4 bases for J; bases not matched to a gene: 1. This CDR3 reads CASSSSGYNEQFF. The CDR3 DNA is TGTGCCAGCAGCTCTAGCGGATACAATGAGCAGTTCTTC.

Details on this clone: A much larger clone sits a single nucleotide away, making a read error possible. This CDR3 is also generated by other DNA sequences in the sample. The chain joins TRBV7-2 to TRBJ2-1; D gene ambiguous. This CDR3 spans 13 amino acids. Germline-derived CDR1 and CDR2 are SGHTA and FQGNSA. The V gene lost 1 base and the J gene lost 5 bases, with 6 bases spanning the gap. The CDR3, as DNA: TGTGCCAGCAGCTTAGACAGAAACAATGAGCAGTTCTTC. Amino acids: CASSLDRNNEQFF.

The chain recombines TRBV7-9 with TRBJ2-5; D tentatively fits TRBD1 or TRBD2 (5 bases each). The DNA end favors TRBJ2-7, so the J call may be wrong. The CDR3 loop spans 13 amino acids. Per germline, CDR1 SEHNR and CDR2 FQNEAQ (reference sequence). The CDR3 is CASSLRDRYEQYF. The CDR3 DNA follows: TGTGCCAGCAGCCTCCGGGACCGCTACGAGCAGTACTTC.